A selection of T cell receptor beta chains follows, all from one sample in a study of T-cell memory formation after mild COVID-19. TCRdb re-called the 5' RACE reads with MiXCR, one entry per CDR3 protein. Of 350,000 to 500,000 distinct CDR3 sequences in the sample, 20% to 25% were seen once. The source material was PBMCs or a T cell subset sorted from them (not recorded which). Receptors originate from an adult woman who had mild COVID-19 (a few samples of this study predate the infection). Cell type and time point are not known. Both conserved end residues are part of each CDR3. D genes are given only for firm matches. A clone size is listed for some rows: how often the clone was seen (once, few, many), or a class if it is expanded.

clone_size	v_call	j_call	d_call	cdr3_nt	cdr3_aa
.	TRBV10-3	TRBJ1-1	.	TGTGCCATCAGTGAGTCGGGGACGAGTAAAGGGCACACTGAAGCTTTCTTT	CAISESGTSKGHTEAFF
few	TRBV4-2	TRBJ2-7	TRBD1	TGTGCCAGCAGCCAAGGGACAGGAGGTGTCAACGAGCAGTACTTC	CASSQGTGGVNEQYF
few	TRBV7-9	TRBJ2-1	.	TGTGCCAGCCGGAGGAAGGACAATGAGCAGTTCTTC	CASRRKDNEQFF
few	TRBV5-6	TRBJ2-2	.	TGTGCCAGCAGCTTGGGACCGGCAGGAGGGAACACCGGGGAGCTGTTTTTT	CASSLGPAGGNTGELFF
.	TRBV5-1	TRBJ2-1	TRBD2	TGCGCCAGCAGCTTGGGGCTAGCGGGCCACAATGAGCAGTTCTTC	CASSLGLAGHNEQFF
few	TRBV7-6	TRBJ2-7	TRBD1	TGTGCCAGCAGCTTAGGAGACAGGGCCCCCTACGAGCAGTACTTC	CASSLGDRAPYEQYF
few	TRBV4-3	TRBJ2-1	TRBD2	TGCGCCAGCAGCCAGTCGGCCCTTAGCGGGATAATTGATGAGCAGTTCTTC	CASSQSALSGIIDEQFF
.	TRBV12-3/TRBV12-4	TRBJ1-6	TRBD1	TGTGCCAGCAGTCTGGTGGGACAGGTCTCACCCCTCCACTTT	CASSLVGQVSPLHF
.	TRBV29-1	TRBJ1-1	.	TGCAGCGGCTTCGGCCAGGGTCCCACTGAAGCTTTCTTT	CSGFGQGPTEAFF
.	TRBV5-1	TRBJ2-1	TRBD2	TGCGCCAGCAGCCTCAGGACTAGCGGGAGGGCCAGTGAGCAGTTCTTC	CASSLRTSGRASEQFF
.	TRBV5-1	TRBJ1-1	.	TGCGCCAGCCGCGTTGACAGCAACACTGAAGCTTTCTTT	CASRVDSNTEAFF
.	TRBV5-6	TRBJ2-7	TRBD1	TGTGCCAGCAGCTCACCGGGACAGGGGCGTTTATACGAGCAGTACTTC	CASSSPGQGRLYEQYF
few	TRBV4-2	TRBJ2-5	.	TGTGCCAGCAGCCAAGATCTGGGGCCCCAAGGCGGGACCCAGTACTTC	CASSQDLGPQGGTQYF
few	TRBV24-1	TRBJ2-1	TRBD2	TGTGCCACCAGTGACACCCCACTAGCGGGAGGCAATGAGCAGTTCTTC	CATSDTPLAGGNEQFF
.	TRBV20-1	TRBJ1-1	TRBD1	TGCAGTGCTAGAGAACCGGGACAGGGATCGGCGACTGAAGCTTTCTTT	CSAREPGQGSATEAFF
few	TRBV29-1	TRBJ1-1	.	TGCAGCACTCGTCTTAACACTGAAGCTTTCTTT	CSTRLNTEAFF
few	TRBV11-2	TRBJ2-7	.	TGTGCCAGCAGCTTAAATCCCCTGGCTTACGAGCAGTACTTC	CASSLNPLAYEQYF
.	TRBV3-1	TRBJ2-7	.	TGTGCCAGCAGCCTCACCGGGACACAACACTCCTACGAGCAGTACTTC	CASSLTGTQHSYEQYF
.	TRBV24-1	TRBJ1-5	.	TGTGCCACCAGTGCTTACAATCAGCCCCAGCATTTT	CATSAYNQPQHF
.	TRBV5-1	TRBJ1-6	.	TGCGCCAGCAGCTTGGCCGAACATTTTACACCCCTCCACTTT	CASSLAEHFTPLHF
few	TRBV5-1	TRBJ2-1	TRBD1	TGCGCCAGCAGCTTCCATATTTTGACAGGGATCTCGAATGAGCAGTTCTTC	CASSFHILTGISNEQFF
.	TRBV7-2	TRBJ2-3	.	TGTGCCAGCACCGTTACCTTAGTGGGACCCTTCACAGATACGCAGTATTTT	CASTVTLVGPFTDTQYF
.	TRBV12-3/TRBV12-4	TRBJ2-7	.	TGTGCCAGCAGTTTAACGGGGTCCTCCCAAGAGCAGTACTTC	CASSLTGSSQEQYF
.	TRBV19	TRBJ1-6	.	TGTGCCAGTAGTATGGCTGGCTTGAATTCACCCCTCCACTTT	CASSMAGLNSPLHF
few	TRBV5-5	TRBJ2-7	TRBD1	TGTGCCAGCAGCTTGGTAGGGGGACAGTCTATGTACGAGCAGTACTTC	CASSLVGGQSMYEQYF
many	TRBV5-1	TRBJ2-5	.	TGCGCCAGCAGCTTGCGGCAAGAGACCCAGTACTTC	CASSLRQETQYF
.	TRBV2	TRBJ2-1	.	TGTGCCAGCAGAGAACTTTACAATGAGCAGTTCTTC	CASRELYNEQFF
.	TRBV7-9	TRBJ2-7	.	TGTGCCAGCAGCGGCCGGGACAATACCTACGAGCAGTACTTC	CASSGRDNTYEQYF
few	TRBV9	TRBJ1-2	TRBD1	TGTGCCAGCAGCGTCGGACAGGGCCTCTATGGCTACACCTTC	CASSVGQGLYGYTF
.	TRBV19	TRBJ1-3	.	TGTGCCAGTAGTAGTTCCGCTTCTGGAAACACCATATATTTT	CASSSSASGNTIYF
few	TRBV9	TRBJ2-7	TRBD1	TGTGCCAGCAGCGTAGGGCAGACAGGGCTCTACGAGCAGTACTTC	CASSVGQTGLYEQYF
few	TRBV29-1	TRBJ2-1	.	TGCAGCGTATCTTTATTTGAGCAGTTCTTC	CSVSLFEQFF
few	TRBV7-6	TRBJ1-5	.	TGTGCCAGCAGCTTATCATTTCGTCAGCCCCAGCATTTT	CASSLSFRQPQHF
.	TRBV27	TRBJ2-7	.	TGTGCCAGCAGTTTCTACCGGGGCCCCTACGAGCAGTACTTC	CASSFYRGPYEQYF
.	TRBV5-6	TRBJ1-5	TRBD1	TGTGCCAGCAGCTCAGGGGGCACAGGGGTAGGTAGTCAGCCCCAGCATTTT	CASSSGGTGVGSQPQHF
.	TRBV15	TRBJ1-1	.	TGTGCCACCAGCAGAGGGGGGCTTACTGAAGCTTTCTTT	CATSRGGLTEAFF
few	TRBV6-2/TRBV6-3	TRBJ2-7	.	TGTGCCAGCAGTTACCCCAGCTCCTACGAGCAGTACTTC	CASSYPSSYEQYF
few	TRBV5-1	TRBJ2-1	.	TGCGCCAGCAGCTTGGCTTTTGCAGAGCATGAGCAGTTCTTC	CASSLAFAEHEQFF
many	TRBV5-1	TRBJ2-7	TRBD2	TGCGCCAGCAGCTTCTCGGGGGGGCCTCCCTACGAGCAGTACTTC	CASSFSGGPPYEQYF
.	TRBV21-1	TRBJ1-5	.	TGTGCCAGCAGCACCAGGACATTCGTCGGGACAGGCGTACCCCAGCATTTT	CASSTRTFVGTGVPQHF
few	TRBV6-6	TRBJ2-7	.	TGTGCCAGCAGTCCACGGGACGGGGAGAAGCAGTACTTC	CASSPRDGEKQYF
.	TRBV12-3/TRBV12-4	TRBJ1-5	TRBD1	TGTGCCAGCAGTTTCGGCCTTCCAGGGGGCAGCAATCAGCCCCAGCATTTT	CASSFGLPGGSNQPQHF
.	TRBV6-1	TRBJ1-2	TRBD1	TGTGCCAGCAAGACAGGGGGGTATGGCTACACCTTC	CASKTGGYGYTF
.	TRBV12-3/TRBV12-4	TRBJ1-1	TRBD1	TGTGCCAGCAGTCCTCATCCAGGGGGAGAGAACACTGAAGCTTTCTTT	CASSPHPGGENTEAFF
.	TRBV11-2	TRBJ2-3	.	TGTGCCAGCAGCCCCGGTAGGGGTACGCAGTATTTT	CASSPGRGTQYF
few	TRBV6-1	TRBJ2-3	TRBD2	TGTGCCAGCAGTCGACTAGCAATCACAGATACGCAGTATTTT	CASSRLAITDTQYF
once	TRBV7-2	TRBJ2-7	.	TGTGCCAGCAGCGAGATCGGGACTCAGGGGGAGCAGTACTTC	CASSEIGTQGEQYF
few	TRBV7-8	TRBJ1-2	.	TGTGCCAGCAGCTTGCGGTCGGACACTCCTTGGGGCTACACCTTC	CASSLRSDTPWGYTF
.	TRBV7-2	TRBJ1-5	.	TGTGCCAGCAGCTTGTTGGGAGGGGTACAGCCCCAGCATTTT	CASSLLGGVQPQHF
.	TRBV3-1	TRBJ1-2	TRBD1	TGTGCCAGCAGCCGGGACAGACGGATAGCCTATGGCTACACCTTC	CASSRDRRIAYGYTF
.	TRBV20-1	TRBJ2-7	.	TGCAGTGCTACGGGACCAAACTTAGTCGAGCAGTACTTC	CSATGPNLVEQYF
.	TRBV3-1	TRBJ2-5	TRBD1	TGTGCCAGCAGCCTGGGGACAGCCCTCGAGGAGACCCAGTACTTC	CASSLGTALEETQYF
few	TRBV2	TRBJ2-2	.	TGTGCCAGCAGTGAATCATACACCGGGGAGCTGTTTTTT	CASSESYTGELFF
.	TRBV7-9	TRBJ2-2	.	TGTGCCAGCAGCCCTGGTACAGGGTACTTGCACGGGGAGCTGTTTTTT	CASSPGTGYLHGELFF
.	TRBV27	TRBJ2-5	TRBD2	TGTGCCAGCAGTAAACTAGCGGGAAGAGAGACCCAGTACTTC	CASSKLAGRETQYF
.	TRBV6-5	TRBJ2-7	.	TGTGCCAGCAGAAAGGCGGGGTTCTACGAGCAGTACTTC	CASRKAGFYEQYF
.	TRBV3-1	TRBJ1-5	.	TGTGCCAGCAGCCAGGAAACAATGACAGGTAGCAATCAGCCCCAGCATTTT	CASSQETMTGSNQPQHF
few	TRBV7-8	TRBJ2-2	.	TGTGCCAGCAGCTTAGGGGTAGGGGCGACCGGGGAGCTGTTTTTT	CASSLGVGATGELFF
few	TRBV5-1	TRBJ2-3	.	TGCGCCAGCAGCTCTAACGAGGGACCCCGGGATTTT	CASSSNEGPRDF